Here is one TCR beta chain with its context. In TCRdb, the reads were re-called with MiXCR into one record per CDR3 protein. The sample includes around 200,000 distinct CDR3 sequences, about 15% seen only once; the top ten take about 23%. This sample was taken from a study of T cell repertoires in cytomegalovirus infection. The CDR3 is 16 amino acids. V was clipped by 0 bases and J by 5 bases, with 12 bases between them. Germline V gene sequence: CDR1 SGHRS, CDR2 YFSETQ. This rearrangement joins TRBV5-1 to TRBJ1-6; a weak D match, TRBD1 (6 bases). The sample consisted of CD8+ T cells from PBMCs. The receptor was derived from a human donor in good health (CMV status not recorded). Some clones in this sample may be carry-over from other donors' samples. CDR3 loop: CASSLDPGQNNSPLHF. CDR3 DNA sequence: TGCGCCAGCAGCTTGGATCCCGGACAGAATAATTCACCCCTCCACTTT. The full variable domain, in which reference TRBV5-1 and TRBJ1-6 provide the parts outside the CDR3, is KAGVTQTPRYLIKTRGQQVTLSCSPISGHRSVSWYQQTPGQGLQFLFEYFSETQRNKGNFPGRFSGRQFSNSRSEMNVSTLELGDSALYLCASSLDPGQNNSPLHFGNGTRLTVT.